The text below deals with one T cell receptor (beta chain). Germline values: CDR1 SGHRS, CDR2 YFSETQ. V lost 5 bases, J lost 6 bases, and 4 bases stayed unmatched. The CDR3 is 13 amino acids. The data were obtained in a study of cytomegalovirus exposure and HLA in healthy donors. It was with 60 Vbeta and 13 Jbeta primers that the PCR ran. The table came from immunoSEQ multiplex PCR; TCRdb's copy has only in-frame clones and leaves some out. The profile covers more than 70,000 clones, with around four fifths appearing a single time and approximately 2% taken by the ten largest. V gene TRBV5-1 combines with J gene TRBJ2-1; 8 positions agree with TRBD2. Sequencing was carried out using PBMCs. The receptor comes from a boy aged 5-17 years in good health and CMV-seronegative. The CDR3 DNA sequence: TGCGCCAGCAGGTACGGGACTAGCAATGAGCAGTTCTTC. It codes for CASRYGTSNEQFF.